This TCR beta chain stems from a study of blood T cell repertoires in COVID-19 (dated by TCRdb to 2020 to 2022). Study-level background: Collaborator samples came from the United States, Italy and Spain and covered acute and convalescent phases of COVID-19. The material from the prospective study consisted of cDNA or gDNA derived from T cells, B-cell-depleted T cells, or PBMCs. Deeply sampled blood TCRbeta repertoires from subjects exposed to, actively infected with, or recovered from COVID-19 were included in the dataset. A freely available public database, intended as a resource for researchers studying the immune response to SARS-CoV-2, is where the repertoires were released. Samples came from the ongoing ImmuneRACE study (first 160 participants) plus 1,254 subjects from 6 global collaborators. A de-identified subject ID, COVID-19 status, age in years and sex were almost always included in the sample metadata. HLA class I and class II types, where available, came from metadata supplied by the sample provider rather than from assay-based typing. What the work shows at the level of the full study, not this receptor alone: The quantity of clinical and demographic metadata differed by source and by participant and was supplied without curation.

On this clone itself: Its antigen has not been determined. Base qualities are not recorded, but no much larger clone differs from it by a single base.

Enrolling through a virtual design, the prospective study's participants ranged in age from about 18 to 89 years and lived across around 25 United States geographic areas. In the prospective study, cohorts were assigned on the basis of participant-reported clinical history obtained from a screening survey and a study questionnaire. Exposed participants had been in contact, within 2 weeks of entering the study, with a person who had a PCR-confirmed or clinician-diagnosed case of COVID-19. In the prospective study, mobile phlebotomists collected whole blood, serum and a nasopharyngeal or oropharyngeal swab from each participant. Prospective study participants could optionally give additional blood draws and questionnaires over an approximately 2-month period. Before DNA extraction, blood samples from the prospective study were shipped at room temperature or frozen. The immunoSEQ Assay, a bias-controlled multiplex PCR, was used to amplify TCRbeta CDR3 regions from genomic DNA. The study's processing was this. Within the assay, amplification of reference gene primers was used to estimate how many nucleated cells each sample contained. To quantify the absolute abundance of each unique TCRbeta CDR3 rearrangement, sequence reads were collapsed and filtered. For each sample, productive Simpson clonality was calculated as the square root of Simpson's diversity index across productive rearrangements. Drawn from immuneACCESS, this table holds only the in-frame rearrangements with V and J called that TCRdb kept. Clones are partly lost; checked studies trace under half to an unresolved V gene and leave the rest unexplained. D and trimming come from the DNA, and the V and J calls and clone size come from that table. This sample gives some 400,000 clones in total; 90% to 95% of them show up just once. The ten largest clones capture around 0.86% of the sample.

The sequenced material came from PBMCs or T cells enriched from blood (not recorded which). This clonotype was obtained from a woman aged 40 to 50 who had been exposed to COVID-19.

The CDR3 corresponds to CASSQGFNRASGNTIYF. The DNA reads TGTGCCAGCAGCCAAGGATTTAACAGGGCCTCTGGAAACACCATATATTTT. The chain is assembled from TRBV3-1 (or the pseudogene TRBV3-2) and TRBJ1-3, with TRBD1 as a weak D call on 6 bases. The CDR3 sequence holds 17 residues, the cysteine and phenylalanine included. Left in the record is the CDR3 DNA by itself, 51 bases read in frame from the first base. CDR1 and CDR2 (LGHDT, YNNKEL) derive from the germline V gene (reference sequence). Relative to germline, V is 1 base shorter and J is 0 bases shorter, with 13 bases between their ends.